This T cell receptor beta chain came from a study of T cell responses to AZD1222 COVID-19 vaccine. Whole-study context: Pooling of second doses given at about 4 or about 12 weeks was done. Whole-study results and caveats: When two AZD1222 doses had been given, Spike-specific TCR breadth and depth rose. Unmutated regions of variants are reportedly targeted by nearly half of spike-specific TCRs.

As to this clone: Its specificity is unknown.

This CDR3 spans 11 amino acids. With 0 bases removed from V and 5 bases from J, the gap between germline ends came to 4 bases. The V gene's germline CDR1 is DFQATT and CDR2 SNEGSKA (reference sequence). Repertoires were generated with immunoSEQ multiplex PCR, while TCRdb's copy carries only in-frame clones and drops some. The data show under 140,000 clones, with roughly 90% seen just once and over 6% held by the top ten. The chain combines TRBV20-1 with TRBJ2-5; D call uncertain. The sample was peripheral blood, taken on day 0 of AZD1222 vaccination. This receptor was taken from an adult in good health. CDR3 bases: TGCAGTGCTAGAGATGCGGAGACCCAGTACTTC. Protein: CSARDAETQYF.